Listed below are T cell receptor beta chains from one sample, sequenced in a study of cytomegalovirus exposure and HLA in healthy donors. Measured with immunoSEQ multiplex PCR; TCRdb has only the in-frame clones, and not every one. The table includes about 120,000 clones, 60% to 85% detected once. The sequencing input was PBMCs. The receptors originated from a woman in her thirties or forties in good health and CMV-seropositive. The conserved cysteine and the conserved F or W are not part of the CDR3 here. D genes are given only for firm matches.

length | J | D | V | CDR3
11 | TRBJ2-7 | NA | TRBV5-4 | ASSPRDSYEQY
11 | TRBJ1-4 | NA | TRBV29-1 | SVEAGLGEKLF
12 | TRBJ2-5 | NA | TRBV28 | ASSLLGEVETQY
10 | TRBJ1-2 | NA | TRBV9 | ASSVAGNGYT
14 | TRBJ2-5 | TRBD2 | TRBV7-6 | ASSASSGGLGETQY
11 | TRBJ2-5 | NA | TRBV6-5 | ASSKSIQETQY
13 | TRBJ2-5 | NA | TRBV30 | AWSIPGVPPETQY
11 | TRBJ2-3 | TRBD1 | TRBV6-4 | ASSRDSIDTQY
12 | TRBJ2-7 | NA | TRBV5-1 | ASSLPDSSYEQY
10 | TRBJ1-1 | NA | TRBV27 | ASSLVGAEAF
9 | TRBJ2-7 | TRBD1 | TRBV20-1 | SAGQGYEQY
15 | TRBJ2-7 | TRBD1 | TRBV7-6 | ASSSYPPGQGSDEQY
13 | TRBJ1-3 | TRBD1 | TRBV5-1 | ASSGGQTSGNTIY
9 | TRBJ2-7 | TRBD2 | TRBV2 | ASRREGEQY
14 | TRBJ2-5 | TRBD2 | TRBV7-9 | ASSLVGLAGGETQY
11 | TRBJ1-4 | TRBD1 | TRBV10-3 | AIRAGQGGKLF
15 | TRBJ2-3 | NA | TRBV27 | ASSLSALLSVRDTQY
13 | TRBJ1-6 | NA | TRBV6-5 | ASSYPDSNNSPLH
9 | TRBJ2-7 | NA | TRBV7-9 | ASSDSYEQY
16 | TRBJ2-1 | TRBD2 | TRBV7-9 | ASSLARLAGGTYNEQF
12 | TRBJ2-1 | TRBD2 | TRBV2 | ASTGVAGGGEQF
12 | TRBJ2-7 | TRBD1 | TRBV30 | AWSVGQGAYEQY
12 | TRBJ1-5 | TRBD1 | TRBV19 | ASSRTGVFQPQH
13 | TRBJ1-5 | TRBD1 | TRBV7-8 | ASSAEQGASQPQH
12 | TRBJ2-1 | NA | TRBV6-6 | ASSHLGSYNEQF
13 | TRBJ1-4 | TRBD1 | TRBV4-1 | ASTGAAGLVEKLF
12 | TRBJ2-5 | NA | TRBV28 | ASSSAQGRETQY
14 | TRBJ2-3 | TRBD2 | TRBV7-2 | ASTARAGGPGDTQY
13 | TRBJ2-5 | TRBD1 | TRBV28 | ASSLWTGRGETQY
16 | TRBJ2-7 | NA | TRBV5-1 | ASSLVPATQGSSYEQY
12 | TRBJ2-1 | TRBD2 | TRBV28 | ASETSGTYNEQF
14 | TRBJ2-3 | TRBD2 | TRBV7-2 | ASSLGLAGDTDTQY
12 | TRBJ2-5 | NA | TRBV7-3 | ASSPPGLQETQY
14 | TRBJ2-2 | TRBD2 | TRBV6-1 | ASSGRLAANTGELF
9 | TRBJ1-1 | NA | TRBV28 | ASSRGPEAF
9 | TRBJ1-3 | NA | TRBV20-1 | SARTPDTIY
11 | TRBJ1-1 | NA | TRBV7-3 | ASSFGLWTEAF
12 | TRBJ1-1 | NA | TRBV7-2 | ASSLAPGDTEAF
10 | TRBJ1-2 | NA | TRBV28 | ASSVRVYGYT
14 | TRBJ2-3 | NA | TRBV6-5 | ASSYSGTWSTDTQY
11 | TRBJ2-7 | NA | TRBV7-2 | ASSTSEYSEQY